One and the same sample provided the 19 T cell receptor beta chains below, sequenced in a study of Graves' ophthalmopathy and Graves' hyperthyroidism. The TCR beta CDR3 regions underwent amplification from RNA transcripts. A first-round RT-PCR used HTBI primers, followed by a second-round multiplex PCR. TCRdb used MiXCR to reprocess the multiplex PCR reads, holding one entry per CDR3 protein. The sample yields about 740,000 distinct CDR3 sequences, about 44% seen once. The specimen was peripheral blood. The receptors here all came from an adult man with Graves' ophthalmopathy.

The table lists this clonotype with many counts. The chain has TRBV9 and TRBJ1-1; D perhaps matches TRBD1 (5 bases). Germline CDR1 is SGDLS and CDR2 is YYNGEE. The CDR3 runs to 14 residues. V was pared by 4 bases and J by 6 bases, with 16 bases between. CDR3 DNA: TGTGCCAGCAGCCCATCCTCCGTGGGGGCTGAAGCTTTCTTT. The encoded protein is CASSPSSVGAEAFF. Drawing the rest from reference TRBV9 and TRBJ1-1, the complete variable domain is DSGVTQTPKHLITATGQRVTLRCSPRSGDLSVYWYQQSLDQGLQFLIQYYNGEERAKGNILERFSAQQFPDLHSELNLSSLELGDSALYFCASSPSSVGAEAFFGQGTRLTVV.

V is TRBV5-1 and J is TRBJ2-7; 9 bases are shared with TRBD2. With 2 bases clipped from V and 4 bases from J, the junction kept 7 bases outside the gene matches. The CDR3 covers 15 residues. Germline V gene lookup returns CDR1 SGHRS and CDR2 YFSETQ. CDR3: CASSFDSGSMYEQYF. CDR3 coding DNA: TGCGCCAGCAGCTTTGATAGCGGGAGTATGTACGAGCAGTACTTC.

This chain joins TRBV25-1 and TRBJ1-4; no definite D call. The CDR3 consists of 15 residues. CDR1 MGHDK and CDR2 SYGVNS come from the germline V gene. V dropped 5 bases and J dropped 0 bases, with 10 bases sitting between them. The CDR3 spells CASSSASATNEKLFF. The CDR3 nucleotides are TGTGCCAGCAGTTCGGCCTCGGCAACTAATGAAAAACTGTTTTTT.

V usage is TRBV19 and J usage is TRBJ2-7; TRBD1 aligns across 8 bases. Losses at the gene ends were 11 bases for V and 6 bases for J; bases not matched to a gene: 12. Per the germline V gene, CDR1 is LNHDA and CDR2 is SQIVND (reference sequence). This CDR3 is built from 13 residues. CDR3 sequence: CAWSATGVGEQYF. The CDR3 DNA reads TGTGCCTGGAGCGCGACAGGGGTCGGCGAGCAGTACTTC.

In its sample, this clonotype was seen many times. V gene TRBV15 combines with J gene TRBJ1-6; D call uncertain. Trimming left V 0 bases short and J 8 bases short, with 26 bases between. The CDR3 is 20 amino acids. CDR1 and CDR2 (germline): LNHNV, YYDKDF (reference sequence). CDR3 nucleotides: TGTGCCACCAGCAGAGATCTCGGTATTGGGCAGAACCCCGACGATTCACCCCTCCACTTT. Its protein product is CATSRDLGIGQNPDDSPLHF.

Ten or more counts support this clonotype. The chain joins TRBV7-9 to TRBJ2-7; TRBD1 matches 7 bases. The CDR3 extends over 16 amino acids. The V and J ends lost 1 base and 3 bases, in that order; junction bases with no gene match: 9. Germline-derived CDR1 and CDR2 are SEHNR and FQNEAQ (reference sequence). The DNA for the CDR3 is TGTGCCAGCAGCTTAGACTTAGGGACAGAAATCTACGAGCAGTACTTC. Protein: CASSLDLGTEIYEQYF.

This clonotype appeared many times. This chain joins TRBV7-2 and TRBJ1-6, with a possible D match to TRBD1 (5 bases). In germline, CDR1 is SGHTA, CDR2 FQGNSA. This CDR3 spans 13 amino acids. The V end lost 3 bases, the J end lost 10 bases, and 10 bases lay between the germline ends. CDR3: CASSFRVVSPLHF. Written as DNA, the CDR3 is TGTGCCAGCAGCTTCAGGGTTGTGTCACCCCTCCACTTT.

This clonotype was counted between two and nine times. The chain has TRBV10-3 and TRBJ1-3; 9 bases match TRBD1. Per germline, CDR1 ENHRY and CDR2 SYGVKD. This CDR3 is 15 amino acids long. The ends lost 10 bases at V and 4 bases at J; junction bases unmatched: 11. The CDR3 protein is CASSQQGAMGNTIYF. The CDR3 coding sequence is TGTGCCAGCAGCCAACAGGGGGCGATGGGAAACACCATATATTTT.

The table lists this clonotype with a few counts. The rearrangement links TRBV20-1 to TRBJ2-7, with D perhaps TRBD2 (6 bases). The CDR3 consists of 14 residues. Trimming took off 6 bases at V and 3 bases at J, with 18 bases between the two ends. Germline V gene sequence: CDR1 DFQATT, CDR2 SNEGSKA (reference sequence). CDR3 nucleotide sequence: TGCAGTGCCCCCGACCCCTCGGGAGTCTACGAGCAGTACTTC. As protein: CSAPDPSGVYEQYF.

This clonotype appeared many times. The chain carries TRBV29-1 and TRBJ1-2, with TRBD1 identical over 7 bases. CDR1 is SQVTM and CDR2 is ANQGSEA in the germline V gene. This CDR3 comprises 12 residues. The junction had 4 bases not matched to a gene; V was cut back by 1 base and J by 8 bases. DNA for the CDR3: TGCAGCGTTGAAGGACAGGGTGGAGGCTACACCTTC. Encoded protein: CSVEGQGGGYTF.

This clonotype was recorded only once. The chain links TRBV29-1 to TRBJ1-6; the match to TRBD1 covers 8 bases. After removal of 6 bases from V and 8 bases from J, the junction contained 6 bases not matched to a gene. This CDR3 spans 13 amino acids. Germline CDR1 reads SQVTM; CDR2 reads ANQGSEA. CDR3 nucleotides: TGCAGCGTGGGGGAGGACAGGGATTCACCCCTCCACTTT. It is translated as CSVGEDRDSPLHF.

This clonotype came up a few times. The CDR3: CASSLDPGGNTEAFF. CDR3 in DNA: TGTGCCAGCAGCTTAGATCCGGGAGGGAACACTGAAGCTTTCTTT. This chain links TRBV7-9 with TRBJ1-1; no firm D call. The V gene lost 1 base and the J gene lost 1 base, with 10 bases spanning the gap. This CDR3 comprises 15 residues. The germline gives CDR1 SEHNR, CDR2 FQNEAQ (reference sequence).

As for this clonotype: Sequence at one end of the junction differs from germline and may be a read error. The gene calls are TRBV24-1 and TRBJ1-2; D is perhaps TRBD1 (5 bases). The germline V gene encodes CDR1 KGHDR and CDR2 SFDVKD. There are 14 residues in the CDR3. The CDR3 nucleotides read TGTGCCAGCAGTTTAGGCCCCGACAGCTATGGCTACACCTTC. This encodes CASSLGPDSYGYTF.

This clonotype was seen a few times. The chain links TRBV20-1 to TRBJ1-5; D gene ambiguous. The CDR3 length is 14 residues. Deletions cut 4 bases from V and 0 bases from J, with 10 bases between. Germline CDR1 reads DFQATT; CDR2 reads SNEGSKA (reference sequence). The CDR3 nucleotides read TGCAGTGCTATCGGGAGTTATAGCAATCAGCCCCAGCATTTT. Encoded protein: CSAIGSYSNQPQHF.

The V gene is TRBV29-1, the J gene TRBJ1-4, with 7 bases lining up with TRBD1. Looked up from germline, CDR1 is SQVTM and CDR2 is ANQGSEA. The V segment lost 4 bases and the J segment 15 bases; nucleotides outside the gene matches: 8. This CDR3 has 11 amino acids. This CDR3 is CSVGYEGTVFF. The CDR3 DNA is TGCAGCGTTGGGTACGAGGGGACAGTGTTTTTT.

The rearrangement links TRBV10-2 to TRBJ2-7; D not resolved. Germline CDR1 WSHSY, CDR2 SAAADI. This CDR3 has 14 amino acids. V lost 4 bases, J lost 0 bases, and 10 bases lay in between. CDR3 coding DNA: TGCGCCAGCAGTGCGGTATCCCGCTCCTACGAGCAGTACTTC. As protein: CASSAVSRSYEQYF.

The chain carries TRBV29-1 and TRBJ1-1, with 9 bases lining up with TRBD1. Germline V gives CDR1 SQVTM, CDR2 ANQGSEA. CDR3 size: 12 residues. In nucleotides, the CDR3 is TGCAGGGGACAGGGAATGAACACTGAAGCTTTCTTT. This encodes CRGQGMNTEAFF. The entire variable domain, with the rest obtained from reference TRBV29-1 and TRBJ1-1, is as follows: SAVISQKPSRDICQRGTSLTIQCQVDSQVTMMFWYRQQPGQSLTLIATANQGSEATYESGFVIDKFPISRPNLTFSTLTVSNMSPEDSSIYLCRGQGMNTEAFFGQGTRLTVV.

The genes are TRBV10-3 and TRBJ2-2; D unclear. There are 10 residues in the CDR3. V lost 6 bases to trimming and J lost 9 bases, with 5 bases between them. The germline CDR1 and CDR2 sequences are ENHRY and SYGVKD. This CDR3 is CAISYRELFF. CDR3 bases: TGTGCCATCAGCTACCGGGAGCTGTTTTTT.

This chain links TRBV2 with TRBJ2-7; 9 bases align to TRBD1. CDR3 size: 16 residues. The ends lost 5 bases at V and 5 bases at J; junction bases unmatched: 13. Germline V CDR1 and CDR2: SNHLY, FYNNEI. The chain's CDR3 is CASSLLGMGQGDEQYF. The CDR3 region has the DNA TGTGCCAGCAGTTTATTGGGGATGGGACAGGGTGACGAGCAGTACTTC.